The next 18 T cell receptor beta chains were all read from a single sample in a study of cytotoxic CD8 clonotypes in ibrutinib-treated CLL. Data came from immunoSEQ multiplex PCR; TCRdb stores just in-frame clones and leaves some out. The sample holds 20,000 to 25,000 clones, over 70% seen once. The specimen comprised PBMCs, sampled before ibrutinib treatment. Source of these receptors: a human donor with chronic lymphocytic leukemia.

The chain recombines TRBV5-1 with TRBJ1-1; no reliable D call. CDR3 length: 13 amino acids. The V end lost 0 bases, the J end lost 5 bases, and 8 bases lay between the germline ends. Looked up from germline, CDR1 is SGHRS and CDR2 is YFSETQ. The CDR3 loop reads CASSLADLTEAFF. The CDR3 DNA follows: TGCGCCAGCAGCTTGGCGGACCTGACTGAAGCTTTCTTT.

This sequence joins TRBV6-5 and TRBJ1-1, with D uncertain. CDR1 MNHEY and CDR2 SVGAGI come from the germline V gene. Trimming pared 6 bases from V and 4 bases from J, leaving 9 bases between. This CDR3 has 12 amino acids. CDR3 nucleotides: TGTGCCAGCAGCAGGACGGGCACTGAAGCTTTCTTT. Encoded protein: CASSRTGTEAFF.

The rearrangement uses TRBV15 and TRBJ1-2, with D hard to call. Germline-derived CDR1 and CDR2 are LNHNV and YYDKDF (reference sequence). V gave up 8 bases and J gave up 0 bases, with 7 bases separating them. The CDR3 spans 12 residues. The DNA of the CDR3 is TGTGCCACCGCATCCTCTAACTATGGCTACACCTTC. Protein: CATASSNYGYTF.

DNA of the CDR3: TGTGCCAGCCGCAGTTCCGGGACAGGGGTTGAAAAACTGTTTTTT. Protein product: CASRSSGTGVEKLFF. J is TRBJ1-4 and V is TRBV7-9, with 10 bases lining up with TRBD1. The trim removed 8 bases at V and 7 bases at J, leaving 10 bases unmatched. The germline CDR1 and CDR2 sequences are SEHNR and FQNEAQ (reference sequence). This CDR3 contains 15 residues.

This clone has more than one count but fewer than ten. The chain has TRBV7-3 and TRBJ2-7, with D unresolved. Germline CDR1 and CDR2: SGHTA and FQGTGA. Trimming took 5 bases from V and 4 from J, leaving 15 bases between them. The CDR3 extends over 14 amino acids. CDR3 loop: CASSPGGRPYEQYF. The CDR3 DNA is TGTGCCAGCAGCCCCGGTGGAAGGCCATACGAGCAGTACTTC.

As DNA, the CDR3 is TGTGCCAGCAGTTACGACAGCTCGGGTGAAAAACTGTTTTTT. Its protein product is CASSYDSSGEKLFF. The chain employs TRBV6-5 and TRBJ1-4; D perhaps matches TRBD1 (5 bases). The CDR3 has 14 amino acids. The germline gives CDR1 MNHEY, CDR2 SVGAGI. V was pared by 2 bases and J by 7 bases, with 11 bases between.

The chain employs TRBV28 and TRBJ1-5; possible D gene TRBD1, 6 bases. The CDR3 runs to 15 residues. Per the germline V gene, CDR1 is MDHEN and CDR2 is SYDVKM. V was pared by 5 bases and J by 7 bases, with 18 bases between. This chain's CDR3 is CASSPYTGSGQPQHF. In nucleotides, the CDR3 is TGTGCCAGCAGTCCCTATACAGGGTCAGGGCAGCCCCAGCATTTT.

The chain links TRBV2 to TRBJ2-2, with a weak D call TRBD1 (5 bases). Germline V lookup: CDR1 SNHLY, CDR2 FYNNEI. The CDR3 is 12 amino acids. V was cut by 4 bases and J by 7 bases, with 7 bases left in between. CDR3 sequence reads: CASSVDSGELFF. The CDR3 DNA reads TGTGCCAGCAGTGTTGACAGCGGGGAGCTGTTTTTT.

J is TRBJ1-1 and V is TRBV5-1; no definite D call. Trimming left V 4 bases short and J 1 base short, with 8 bases between. CDR3 length: 13 amino acids. Looked up from germline, CDR1 is SGHRS and CDR2 is YFSETQ. Here the CDR3 DNA reads TGCGCCAGCAGCCCCATGAGGAACACTGAAGCTTTCTTT. This sequence encodes CASSPMRNTEAFF.

The rearrangement links TRBV27 to TRBJ2-1; 9 bases are shared with TRBD2. The V gene end was trimmed by 6 bases and the J gene end by 3 bases; junction bases not matched to a gene: 0. This CDR3 is built from 13 residues. CDR1 and CDR2 from the germline V gene are MNHEY and SMNVEV (reference sequence). CDR3 amino acids: CASRTSGYNEQFF. The DNA for the CDR3 is TGTGCCAGCAGGACTAGCGGCTACAATGAGCAGTTCTTC.

The chain joins TRBV9 to TRBJ1-1; D not resolved. From germline, CDR1 is SGDLS and CDR2 YYNGEE. Trimming took 0 bases from V and 4 from J, leaving 10 bases between them. This CDR3 is built from 14 residues. CDR3 nucleotides: TGTGCCAGCAGCGTAGTTGTGCGAGGCACTGAAGCTTTCTTT. Translation gives CASSVVVRGTEAFF.

This clone was observed a few times. The chain couples TRBV7-2 to TRBJ2-7; D remains ambiguous. Germline CDR1 reads SGHTA; CDR2 reads FQGNSA. This CDR3 is 13 amino acids long. V lost 3 bases to trimming and J lost 4 bases, with 10 bases between them. Written as DNA, the CDR3 is TGTGCCAGCAGCTTGTCCAACGGGTACGAGCAGTACTTC. Translation: CASSLSNGYEQYF.

The chain links TRBV6-1 to TRBJ2-5; no definite D call. V lost 8 bases and J 2 bases, leaving 9 bases between the germline ends. Germline CDR1 MNHNS, CDR2 SASEGT. This CDR3 contains 12 residues. CDR3 in DNA: TGTGCCAGCGGTCGGTCGCAAGAGACCCAGTACTTC. It codes for CASGRSQETQYF.

The chain is built from TRBV6-6 and TRBJ2-1; TRBD2 matches 10 bases. The CDR3 sequence is 15 residues long. CDR1 is MNHNY and CDR2 is SVGAGI in the germline V gene (reference sequence). V lost 5 bases to trimming and J lost 2 bases; unmatched junction nucleotides: 3. CDR3 protein: CASSPGTSAYNEQFF. In DNA, the CDR3 is TGTGCCAGCAGTCCCGGGACTAGCGCCTACAATGAGCAGTTCTTC.

This clone was detected only a few times. V usage is TRBV18 and J usage is TRBJ2-7; D is undetermined. V lost 0 bases to trimming and J lost 0 bases, with 6 bases between them. CDR1 is KGHSH, CDR2 LQKENI, per germline. The CDR3 consists of 14 residues. CDR3 residues: CASSPPISSYEQYF. The CDR3 nucleotides read TGTGCCAGCTCACCACCGATTAGCTCCTACGAGCAGTACTTC.

The chain combines TRBV4-1 with TRBJ2-5; 9 bases map to TRBD1. The CDR3 length is 18 residues. The germline V gene encodes CDR1 MGHRA and CDR2 YSYEKL. V lost 3 bases to trimming and J lost 4 bases; unmatched junction nucleotides: 15. The CDR3 coding sequence is TGCGCCAGCAGCCATCCTACCCCGGGACAGGGATTTAGAGAGACCCAGTACTTC. This codes for CASSHPTPGQGFRETQYF.

This clone showed up just a few times. The chain carries TRBV18 and TRBJ2-5; D ambiguous. Deletions cut 0 bases from V and 5 bases from J, with 10 bases between. Per germline, CDR1 KGHSH and CDR2 LQKENI. The CDR3 spans 14 residues. The CDR3 is CASSPPALQETQYF. DNA of the CDR3: TGTGCCAGCTCACCACCTGCTCTCCAGGAGACCCAGTACTTC.

V is TRBV6-1 and J is TRBJ2-7, with D tentatively TRBD1 (5 bases). The length of the CDR3 is 13 residues. The germline V and J ends were trimmed by 4 bases and 2 bases, with 9 bases remaining between them. Germline-derived CDR1 and CDR2 are MNHNS and SASEGT. The CDR3 nucleotides are TGTGCCAGCAGTGTAGGGGCAACCTACGAGCAGTACTTC. Amino acids: CASSVGATYEQYF.